These T cell receptor beta chains were read from a single sample in a study of blood T cells in healthy people across ages. TCRdb recomputed calls from the 5' RACE reads with MiXCR, one row per CDR3 protein. The table records about 1.6 million distinct CDR3 sequences, approximately 32% of them present only once. The sample comprised blood. These TCRs come from a woman aged 25 to 39 in good health. Each CDR3 is given with its conserved first and last residue. The D gene is left open where the match is weak. Some rows have no size entry. The others give once, few or many, or a class for an expanded clone.

CDR3 protein,CDR3 DNA,D gene,J gene,V gene,clone size
CATSTGGLNTDTQYF,TGTGCCACCAGCACCGGGGGCTTGAACACAGATACGCAGTATTTT,.,TRBJ2-3,TRBV9,once
CASSLRTGTYGYTF,TGTGCCAGCAGTTTAAGGACAGGGACCTATGGCTACACCTTC,TRBD1,TRBJ1-2,TRBV12-3/TRBV12-4,few
CASSLPSLRPSGTQYF,TGTGCCAGCAGCCTTCCCTCTCTTAGGCCTTCGGGGACCCAGTACTTC,.,TRBJ2-5,TRBV3-1,.
CSVEDVLREGYGYTF,TGCAGCGTTGAAGATGTTCTTAGAGAGGGTTACGGCTACACCTTC,.,TRBJ1-2,TRBV29-1,few
CASSQDRGTHSGANVLTF,TGTGCCAGCAGCCAAGACCGGGGAACCCACTCTGGGGCCAACGTCCTGACTTTC,.,TRBJ2-6,TRBV14,.
CSTGTSGLRANEQFF,TGCAGCACTGGGACTAGCGGTCTCCGAGCCAATGAGCAGTTCTTC,TRBD2,TRBJ2-1,TRBV20-1,.
CASKLGENTEAFF,TGTGCCAGCAAATTGGGCGAAAACACTGAAGCTTTCTTT,.,TRBJ1-1,TRBV2,.
CASSYGGGYTEAFF,TGTGCCAGCAGTTATGGAGGGGGTTACACTGAAGCTTTCTTT,.,TRBJ1-1,TRBV6-2/TRBV6-3,few
CASISRYSNQPQHF,TGTGCCAGCATCAGCCGGTATAGCAATCAGCCCCAGCATTTT,.,TRBJ1-5,TRBV6-1,.
CSAETSGSSSSYEQYF,TGCAGTGCTGAGACTAGCGGGAGCTCAAGCTCCTACGAGCAGTACTTC,TRBD2,TRBJ2-7,TRBV20-1,few
CASSEGQGGSYEQYF,TGTGCCAGCAGCGAAGGACAGGGAGGCTCCTACGAGCAGTACTTC,TRBD1,TRBJ2-7,TRBV7-6,.
CASSSTRGTEQSADTQYF,TGTGCCAGCTCATCGACCAGGGGAACAGAACAAAGTGCAGATACGCAGTATTTT,.,TRBJ2-3,TRBV18,.
CASRSRVSDTQYF,TGTGCCAGCCGTTCCAGGGTCTCAGATACGCAGTATTTT,.,TRBJ2-3,TRBV27,.
CASSLEPAGANVLTF,TGCGCCAGCAGCTTGGAGCCAGCTGGGGCCAACGTCCTGACTTTC,.,TRBJ2-6,TRBV5-1,.
CSASGGAAHNEQFF,TGCAGTGCTAGCGGGGGGGCGGCCCACAATGAGCAGTTCTTC,TRBD2,TRBJ2-1,TRBV20-1,.
CASSQGPGQGIDTQYF,TGCGCCAGCAGCCAGGGCCCGGGACAGGGAATAGATACGCAGTATTTT,TRBD1,TRBJ2-3,TRBV4-1,few
CASSWDSRGYNEQFF,TGCGCCAGCAGCTGGGACTCAAGGGGCTACAATGAGCAGTTCTTC,.,TRBJ2-1,TRBV5-1,.
CASSSVSSGPNEQYF,TGTGCCAGCAGCAGTGTGTCTAGCGGGCCTAACGAGCAGTACTTC,TRBD2,TRBJ2-7,TRBV7-2,.
CASTPDRGNSGANVLTF,TGCGCCAGCACGCCTGACAGGGGGAATTCTGGGGCCAACGTCCTGACTTTC,TRBD1,TRBJ2-6,TRBV5-1,.
CATRQGANPEAFF,TGTGCCACCAGACAGGGGGCTAATCCTGAAGCTTTCTTT,TRBD1,TRBJ1-1,TRBV24-1,.
CSARGSILYFPKNIQYF,TGCAGTGCTAGGGGGTCAATACTTTATTTTCCCAAAAACATTCAGTACTTC,.,TRBJ2-4,TRBV20-1,.
CASSPPGQGHVGFNEQFF,TGTGCCAGCTCACCACCTGGACAGGGGCACGTAGGGTTTAATGAGCAGTTCTTC,TRBD1,TRBJ2-1,TRBV18,.
CSARDFGEGYTF,TGCAGTGCTAGAGATTTCGGTGAAGGCTACACCTTC,.,TRBJ1-2,TRBV20-1,few
CASSLRGTGKSNEQFF,TGCGCCAGCAGCTTACGGGGGACAGGGAAGTCCAATGAGCAGTTCTTC,TRBD1,TRBJ2-1,TRBV5-1,few
CASSLGLAGIGELFF,TGTGCCAGCAGCTTGGGACTAGCGGGAATCGGGGAGCTGTTTTTT,TRBD2,TRBJ2-2,TRBV7-2,.
CASGGSDTQYF,TGTGCCAGCGGGGGATCAGATACGCAGTATTTT,.,TRBJ2-3,TRBV3-1,.
CSAELAGAYEQYF,TGCAGTGCGGAATTAGCGGGGGCCTACGAGCAGTACTTC,TRBD2,TRBJ2-7,TRBV20-1,.
CATLGSVQETQYF,TGTGCCACTCTGGGGAGTGTTCAAGAGACCCAGTACTTC,.,TRBJ2-5,TRBV10-3,many
CASSSGSGTGELFF,TGTGCCAGCAGCTCCGGGAGTGGCACCGGGGAGCTGTTTTTT,.,TRBJ2-2,TRBV2,.
CSAPLGTLQETQYF,TGCAGTGCCCCCTTAGGGACCCTCCAAGAGACCCAGTACTTC,.,TRBJ2-5,TRBV20-1,many
CASSYSGLAGVERYNEQFF,TGTGCCAGCAGTTACTCCGGGCTAGCGGGAGTAGAAAGGTACAATGAGCAGTTCTTC,TRBD2,TRBJ2-1,TRBV28,.